Here is one T cell receptor (beta chain) with its context. Its antigen is not known. The data stem from a study of identical twins. Study results and caveats: Less excess twin sharing appeared in beta out-of-frame sequences. Because invariant MAIT and iNKT cells could be present, zero-insertion analyses could be partly confounded. Cross-sectional statistical analysis, not tracking of the same donors, underpinned the conclusions. Abundant beta clonotypes from cord blood had fewer insertions, unlike memory repertoires, which showed none.

The germline gives CDR1 SGHRS, CDR2 YFSETQ. Trimming took 0 bases from V and 2 from J, leaving 21 bases between them. This CDR3 has 19 amino acids. TCRdb recomputed calls from the 5' RACE reads with MiXCR, one row per CDR3 protein. The table has 510,000 or so distinct CDR3 sequences, 13% to 15% seen once. These data were likewise used in another study, on yellow fever vaccine responses in identical twins.

Sample: CD4+ T cells sorted from blood. This clonotype was sampled from a woman aged 18-30 years in good health. V is TRBV5-1 and J is TRBJ2-1; D not resolved. This chain's CDR3 is CASSLAPPETVYAYNEQFF. The CDR3 nucleotides read TGCGCCAGCAGCTTGGCCCCCCCTGAGACGGTATACGCCTACAATGAGCAGTTCTTC.